The T cell receptor (beta chain) under discussion was sequenced for a study of shared clonotypes between healthy human individuals. Every subset had its genomic DNA shared out evenly among several immunoSEQ plates. As originally analysed: ImmunoSEQ yielded junction-only sequences lacking quality scores, so filtering differed. Some clones are missing from TCRdb's copy, which holds only in-frame ones; the method was immunoSEQ multiplex PCR. Clonal size and the V and J genes are those of that table, whereas D and trimming came from the DNA. Here the sample spans around 240,000 clones, 65% being singletons. The TCR comes from a man younger than 45 in good health. The sequenced sample consisted of memory CD4+ T cells sorted from blood. Sample subset: CD45RA-negative fraction.

For the CDR3, the DNA is TGTGCCAGCAGTGCACCTCAGGGGGCATACTCCTACGAGCAGTACTTC. The encoded protein is CASSAPQGAYSYEQYF. The genes are TRBV6-1 and TRBJ2-7; 8 bases are a match to TRBD1. The germline CDR1 and CDR2 sequences are MNHNS and SASEGT. CDR3 length: 16 amino acids. V was clipped by 4 bases and J by 0 bases; unmatched bases: 8.